This record concerns one T cell receptor (beta chain) sequence. Antigen unknown. This sample stems from a study of cytomegalovirus exposure and HLA in healthy donors. Broader study findings: A later look showed TCR association rates differing by HLA locus, highest for DRB1 and lowest for HLA-C.

The V segment lost 5 bases and the J segment 0 bases; nucleotides outside the gene matches: 18. Germline CDR1 SGDLS, CDR2 YYNGEE. CDR3 length equals 20 residues. The PCR ran on 60 Vbeta and 13 Jbeta primers. Profiled with immunoSEQ multiplex PCR; TCRdb holds only in-frame clones, not every one. The specimen's table records almost 45,000 clones. Sequencing was done on a sample of PBMCs. The rearrangement links TRBV9 to TRBJ2-2, with 8 bases lining up with TRBD2. This sequence was found in a male donor in good health and CMV-seronegative. CDR3 sequence reads: CASRKPGLVGPPANTGELFF. The CDR3 nucleotides are TGTGCCAGCAGAAAGCCGGGACTAGTCGGCCCGCCGGCGAACACCGGGGAGCTGTTTTTT.